Sequencing of this TCR beta chain was carried out in a study of cytomegalovirus exposure and HLA in healthy donors. Whole-study findings and limits: According to a later analysis, TCR clusters from the first cohort tended to co-occur in the roughly 110 validation repertoires.

Method: immunoSEQ multiplex PCR; TCRdb's copy keeps in-frame clones and lacks some. The table shows tens of thousands of clones, with about 94% occurring only once. The CDR3 runs 15 residues. Losses at the gene ends were 3 bases for V and 6 bases for J; bases not matched to a gene: 5. CDR1 is SGHRS and CDR2 is YFSETQ in the germline V gene. About this clone itself: The antigen remains undetermined.

The sequencing input was PBMCs. The receptor was isolated from a man aged 18 to 30 in good health and CMV-seropositive. The V gene is TRBV5-1, the J gene TRBJ2-3, with 12 bases lining up with TRBD2. DNA of the CDR3: TGCGCCAGCAGCTACCTAGCGGGAGGGACGGATACGCAGTATTTT. Amino acids: CASSYLAGGTDTQYF.